At least ten counts were recorded for the clone carrying this TCR beta chain. Its antigen is undetermined. V dropped 5 bases and J dropped 0; count of bases not matched to a gene: 6. Germline CDR1 and CDR2: MNHEY and SMNVEV (reference sequence). This CDR3 spans 16 amino acids. Attachment of unique molecular identifiers was made to individual cDNA molecules. MiXCR, applied by TCRdb to the 5' RACE reads, yields one record per CDR3 protein. The sample has approximately 35,000 distinct CDR3 sequences, under 7.5% seen once; the top ten hold under 5%. These data belong to a study of early T cells in non-severe SARS-CoV-2 infection. On the study more broadly: The study sequenced bulk RNA from unsorted whole blood, with chains unpaired. Overall study results and limits: VDJdb matching favored anti-spike CD8 responses, missing private and CD4 specificities.

This TCR came from an adult who was a healthcare worker with PCR-confirmed SARS-CoV-2 infection or an uninfected control (not recorded which). The chain employs TRBV27 and TRBJ2-2, with TRBD2 matching over 7 bases. The sample consisted of whole blood. The CDR3 reads CASSPLAATNTGELFF. CDR3 coding DNA: TGTGCCAGCAGTCCTCTAGCGGCAACGAACACCGGGGAGCTGTTTTTT.